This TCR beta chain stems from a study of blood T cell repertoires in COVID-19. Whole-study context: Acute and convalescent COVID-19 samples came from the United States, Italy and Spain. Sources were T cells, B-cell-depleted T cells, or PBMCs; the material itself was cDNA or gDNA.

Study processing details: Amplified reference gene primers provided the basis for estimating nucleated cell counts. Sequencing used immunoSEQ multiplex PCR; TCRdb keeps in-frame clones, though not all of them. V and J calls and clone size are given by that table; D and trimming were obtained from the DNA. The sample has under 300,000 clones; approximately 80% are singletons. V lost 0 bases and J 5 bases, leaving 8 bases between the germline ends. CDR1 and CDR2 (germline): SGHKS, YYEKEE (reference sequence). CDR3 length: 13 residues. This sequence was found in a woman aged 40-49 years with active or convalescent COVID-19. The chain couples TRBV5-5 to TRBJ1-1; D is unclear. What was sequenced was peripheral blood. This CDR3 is CASSLVGVTEAFF. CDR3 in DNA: TGTGCCAGCAGCTTGGTCGGGGTTACTGAAGCTTTCTTT.